This entry lists 24 T cell receptor beta chains sequenced from one sample in a study of T cell responses to AZD1222 COVID-19 vaccine. TCRdb's table, derived via immunoSEQ multiplex PCR, lists solely in-frame clones and lacks some. The sample lists around 160,000 clones; roughly nine tenths were seen once. The sequences come from peripheral blood, collected on day 0 of AZD1222 vaccination. These receptors were taken from an adult in good health.

The J gene is TRBJ1-2, the V gene TRBV6-2 or TRBV6-3; D is possibly TRBD1 (6 bases). Germline assignment: CDR1 MNHEY and CDR2 SVGEGT. The CDR3 length is 14 residues. Trimming cost V 7 bases and J 4 bases, with 16 bases left between them. CDR3 sequence: CASTPRGRFYGYTF. CDR3 bases: TGTGCCAGCACCCCCAGGGGTCGGTTCTATGGCTACACCTTC.

This clone was observed a single time. The J gene is TRBJ2-7, the V gene TRBV9; 9 bases are shared with TRBD1. After removal of 6 bases from V and 6 bases from J, the junction contained 7 bases not matched to a gene. CDR3 length: 13 residues. CDR1 SGDLS and CDR2 YYNGEE come from the germline V gene. CDR3 loop: CASTRQGVSEQYF. CDR3 in DNA: TGTGCCAGCACCAGACAGGGGGTAAGCGAGCAGTACTTC.

V gene TRBV28 combines with J gene TRBJ1-4; unclear D gene. The V and J ends lost 4 bases and 4 bases respectively, with 13 bases between them. Germline lookup yields CDR1 MDHEN and CDR2 SYDVKM. This CDR3 contains 15 residues. In nucleotides, the CDR3 is TGTGCCAGCAGTTCCTCAGGTGCAAGTAATGAAAAACTGTTTTTT. This encodes CASSSSGASNEKLFF.

The J gene is TRBJ1-1, the V gene TRBV24-1, with 9 bases that match TRBD1. This CDR3 region has 14 residues. Germline loops: CDR1 KGHDR, CDR2 SFDVKD. The J segment lost 1 base and the V segment lost 7 bases, leaving 3 bases of the junction unmatched. The DNA for the CDR3 is TGTGCCACCAGGGCGGACAGGGGGAACACTGAAGCTTTCTTT. This translates into CATRADRGNTEAFF.

The chain joins TRBV29-1 to TRBJ2-1; 11 nucleotides match TRBD2. The CDR3 is 17 residues long. With V trimmed by 7 bases and J by 2 bases, 13 bases remained unmatched. Germline CDR1 SQVTM, CDR2 ANQGSEA. Here the CDR3 DNA reads TGCAGCGGGAACGACGTGACTAGCGGGATTCCCTACAATGAGCAGTTCTTC. Protein product: CSGNDVTSGIPYNEQFF.

The chain recombines TRBV5-6 with TRBJ1-1; tentatively, D is TRBD1 (6 bases). V dropped 0 bases and J dropped 2 bases, with 14 bases sitting between them. CDR1 is SGHDT and CDR2 is YYEEEE in the germline V gene. The CDR3 contains 16 residues. The CDR3 DNA follows: TGTGCCAGCAGCTTGGGGGCGGCAGGGGCAAACACTGAAGCTTTCTTT. It codes for CASSLGAAGANTEAFF.

V is TRBV11-2 and J is TRBJ2-1; either TRBD1 or TRBD2 may fit D (6 bases each). There are 14 residues in the CDR3. Germline assignment: CDR1 SGHAT and CDR2 FQNNGV. V lost 8 bases and J 6 bases, leaving 17 bases between the germline ends. The CDR3 here is CASGNRVGSNEQFF. Written as DNA, the CDR3 is TGTGCCAGCGGAAACAGGGTCGGGAGCAATGAGCAGTTCTTC.

The chain is built from TRBV19 and TRBJ1-2; D possibly corresponds to TRBD1 (6 bases). Trimming stripped 2 bases from V and 4 bases from J, with 11 bases between. Germline V gene sequence: CDR1 LNHDA, CDR2 SQIVND (reference sequence). The CDR3 totals 14 residues. In nucleotides, the CDR3 is TGTGCCAGTAGTATAACTACAGGGCCCTATGGCTACACCTTC. Translation gives CASSITTGPYGYTF.

The gene calls are TRBV9 and TRBJ2-1; D assignment may be TRBD1 or TRBD2 (5 bases each). The V end was cut by 3 bases, the J end by 5 bases, with 27 bases between. The CDR3 length is 19 residues. Looked up from germline, CDR1 is SGDLS and CDR2 is YYNGEE. CDR3: CASSAAGTPVSRPNNEQFF. In DNA, the CDR3 is TGTGCCAGCAGCGCAGCCGGGACGCCCGTTAGTCGGCCCAACAATGAGCAGTTCTTC.

This clone was seen a single time. DNA of the CDR3: TGTGCCGGAAGAGAGAACACTGAAGCTTTCTTT. Its translation: CAGRENTEAFF. The J gene is TRBJ1-1, the V gene TRBV6-5; D unclear. CDR1 is MNHEY, CDR2 SVGAGI, per germline. The CDR3 sequence is 11 residues long. V lost 11 bases and J lost 1, with 8 bases in between.

This chain links TRBV5-6 with TRBJ2-5; 7 bases are shared with TRBD2. This CDR3 comprises 14 residues. The germline V gene encodes CDR1 SGHDT and CDR2 YYEEEE. Trimming at V came to 3 bases and at J to 2 bases, leaving 4 bases not matched to a gene. The CDR3 spells CASSSAGGQETQYF. The CDR3 DNA reads as TGTGCCAGCAGCTCGGCCGGGGGGCAAGAGACCCAGTACTTC. The full variable domain, its missing parts supplied by reference TRBV5-6 and TRBJ2-5, is DAGVTQSPTHLIKTRGQQVTLRCSPKSGHDTVSWYQQALGQGPQFIFQYYEEEERQRGNFPDRFSGHQFPNYSSELNVNALLLGDSALYLCASSSAGGQETQYFGPGTRLLVL.

The J gene is TRBJ1-2, the V gene TRBV19, with a weak D call TRBD1 (6 bases). CDR1 is LNHDA and CDR2 is SQIVND in the germline V gene (reference sequence). V was clipped by 7 bases and J by 0 bases, with 15 bases between them. The CDR3 runs 15 residues. CDR3 sequence reads: CASTTDSRANYGYTF. The CDR3 DNA reads as TGTGCCAGTACCACGGACAGTCGAGCTAACTATGGCTACACCTTC.

This chain uses TRBV24-1 with TRBJ1-5; tentatively, D is TRBD1 (6 bases). V was trimmed by 6 bases and J by 0 bases, leaving 14 bases between them. This CDR3 is 16 amino acids long. The germline CDR1 and CDR2 sequences are KGHDR and SFDVKD. The CDR3 sequence: CATSSTQGYSNQPQHF. The CDR3 DNA sequence: TGTGCCACCAGTTCTACTCAGGGGTATAGCAATCAGCCCCAGCATTTT.

CDR3 protein: CASSHGGGAYTEAFF. As DNA, the CDR3 is TGCGCCAGCAGCCATGGCGGGGGCGCGTACACTGAAGCTTTCTTT. The rearrangement uses TRBV4-3 and TRBJ1-1; D is perhaps TRBD1 (6 bases). The CDR3 extends over 15 amino acids. Per the germline V gene, CDR1 is LGHNA and CDR2 is YSLEER. Trimming removed 3 bases from V and 3 bases from J, with 14 bases in between.

The chain combines TRBV3-1 (or the pseudogene TRBV3-2) with TRBJ1-2, with D perhaps matching TRBD1 (5 bases). This CDR3 is 13 amino acids long. With 3 bases removed from V and 8 bases from J, the gap between germline ends came to 13 bases. CDR1 is LGHDT and CDR2 is YNNKEL in the germline V gene (reference sequence). CDR3 DNA sequence: TGTGCCAGCAGCCAGTTCGTCCGACAGGGCTACACCTTC. This codes for CASSQFVRQGYTF.

The rearrangement links TRBV2 to TRBJ1-6, with 7 bases identical to TRBD1. CDR1 is SNHLY and CDR2 is FYNNEI in the germline V gene. The CDR3 is 16 amino acids. Trimming at V came to 6 bases and at J to 2 bases, leaving 7 bases not matched to a gene. The CDR3 reads CASSRRQGTYNSPLHF. In DNA form, the CDR3 reads TGTGCCAGCAGCCGGAGACAGGGCACCTATAATTCACCCCTCCACTTT.

The rearrangement uses TRBV5-5 and TRBJ2-1; D possibly corresponds to TRBD1 (7 bases). V lost 3 bases to trimming and J lost 4 bases, with 14 bases between them. The CDR3 has 15 amino acids. Per germline, CDR1 SGHKS and CDR2 YYEKEE (reference sequence). In DNA, the CDR3 is TGTGCCAGCAGCTCTCAGGGGGACTCATACAATGAGCAGTTCTTC. Protein product: CASSSQGDSYNEQFF.

Here the CDR3 reads CASSFGQPSNTEAFF. The CDR3 DNA reads as TGTGCCAGCAGCTTTGGACAGCCTTCGAACACTGAAGCTTTCTTT. The chain couples TRBV7-3 to TRBJ1-1; a weak D match, TRBD1 (6 bases). CDR1 SGHTA and CDR2 FQGTGA come from the germline V gene. The CDR3 covers 15 residues. The V end was cut by 3 bases, the J end by 1 base, with 12 bases between. Based on the CDR3 plus reference TRBV7-3 and TRBJ1-1, the full variable domain is GAGVSQTPSNKVTEKGKYVELRCDPISGHTALYWYRQSLGQGPEFLIYFQGTGAADDSGLPNDRFFAVRPEGSVSTLKIQRTERGDSAVYLCASSFGQPSNTEAFFGQGTRLTVV.

The V and J genes are TRBV28 and TRBJ1-2; weak D call: TRBD1 (5 bases). The germline V gene has CDR1 MDHEN and CDR2 SYDVKM. Trimming pared 3 bases from V and 3 bases from J, leaving 11 bases between. CDR3 length: 14 amino acids. The CDR3 region has the DNA TGTGCCAGCAGTTTGCTGGGGCGCGACTATGGCTACACCTTC. Translated, it gives CASSLLGRDYGYTF.

This chain links TRBV27 with TRBJ1-2, with D maybe TRBD1 (6 bases). Germline CDR1 is MNHEY and CDR2 is SMNVEV (reference sequence). This CDR3 spans 15 amino acids. V was trimmed by 0 bases and J by 4 bases, leaving 12 bases between them. CDR3 in DNA: TGTGCCAGCAGTTTATCAGGGGGGGATGGCTATGGCTACACCTTC. It yields the protein CASSLSGGDGYGYTF.

J is TRBJ2-2 and V is TRBV24-1; D unclear. CDR3 size: 17 residues. Trimming removed 3 bases from V and 2 bases from J, with 15 bases in between. The germline CDR1 and CDR2 sequences are KGHDR and SFDVKD. The CDR3 region has the DNA TGTGCCACCAGTGATCCTGGTGTGAGGATCAACACCGGGGAGCTGTTTTTT. This encodes CATSDPGVRINTGELFF.

In its sample, this clone was seen once. J is TRBJ2-7 and V is TRBV10-1; 13 bases line up with TRBD2. CDR3 size: 15 residues. CDR1 is WNHNN, CDR2 SYGVQD, per germline (reference sequence). Trimming removed 6 bases from V and 3 bases from J; junction bases left unmatched: 5. The CDR3 DNA sequence: TGCGCCAGCAGCGGGAGGACTAGCGGGAGCTACGAGCAGTACTTC. Residues: CASSGRTSGSYEQYF.

This clone was recorded once. This rearrangement joins TRBV19 to TRBJ1-2, with D perhaps matching TRBD1 (6 bases). Per germline, CDR1 LNHDA and CDR2 SQIVND (reference sequence). The ends were cut back, 11 bases at V and 8 bases at J, with 21 bases in the middle. The length of the CDR3 is 13 residues. CDR3 sequence (DNA): TGTGCCGTTAGAGGGGCAGGGGCCATGGGCTACACCTTC. This translates into CAVRGAGAMGYTF.

The chain carries TRBV7-2 and TRBJ1-6; tentative D call: TRBD1 (6 bases). With 1 base removed from V and 0 bases from J, the gap between germline ends came to 10 bases. Germline-derived CDR1 and CDR2 are SGHTA and FQGNSA. The CDR3 extends over 17 amino acids. The CDR3 nucleotides read TGTGCCAGCAGCTTAGTGAGGGGGGTCTCCTATAATTCACCCCTCCACTTT. It yields the protein CASSLVRGVSYNSPLHF. The full variable domain, completed using reference TRBV7-2 and TRBJ1-6, is GAGVSQSPSNKVTEKGKDVELRCDPISGHTALYWYRQSLGQGLEFLIYFQGNSAPDKSGLPSDRFSAERTGGSVSTLTIQRTQQEDSAVYLCASSLVRGVSYNSPLHFGNGTRLTVT.